These 5 T cell receptor beta chains came from one sample sequenced in a study of graft-versus-host responses after intestinal transplantation. These TCRs' antigens remain unknown. Profiled with immunoSEQ multiplex PCR; TCRdb holds only in-frame clones, not every one. There are some 130,000 clones in the sample; around nine tenths occur only once, and around 0.16% lies in the top ten. Material: unstimulated CD4+ T cells sorted from spleen or lymph node cells, obtained before intestinal transplant. Source of these receptors: a human donor who received an intestinal transplant.

The chain is built from TRBV11-2 and TRBJ1-1, with D possibly being TRBD1 (6 bases). The CDR3 consists of 15 residues. Germline V gene sequence: CDR1 SGHAT, CDR2 FQNNGV. V was shortened by 5 bases and J by 5 bases, with 18 bases between the two germline ends. CDR3 DNA: TGTGCCAGCAGCGCGACGAACAGGGTTGGTACTGAAGCTTTCTTT. Amino acids: CASSATNRVGTEAFF.

The rearrangement uses TRBV6-1 and TRBJ1-5; D perhaps matches TRBD1 (5 bases). This CDR3 comprises 13 residues. In germline, CDR1 is MNHNS, CDR2 SASEGT. Trimming pared 6 bases from V and 7 bases from J, leaving 13 bases between. CDR3 region: CASRPQTDQPQHF. DNA for the CDR3: TGTGCCAGCAGACCCCAGACAGACCAGCCCCAGCATTTT.

The chain recombines TRBV7-2 with TRBJ2-7; TRBD1 aligns across 8 bases. The germline CDR1 and CDR2 sequences are SGHTA and FQGNSA. This CDR3 comprises 15 residues. V lost 4 bases and J lost 3; bases outside the gene matches: 8. CDR3 nucleotide sequence: TGTGCCAGCAGCTGGGTAACCGGGACAGGCTACGAGCAGTACTTC. Translated: CASSWVTGTGYEQYF.

The V call is TRBV5-4, the J call TRBJ2-1; 9 nucleotides line up with TRBD2. The V and J ends lost 3 bases and 8 bases, in that order; junction bases with no gene match: 9. Per the germline V gene, CDR1 is SGHNT and CDR2 is YYREEE (reference sequence). The CDR3 is made up of 15 amino acids. For the CDR3, the DNA is TGTGCCAGCAGCTCAAAGCGGGGGGATATATATGAGCAGTTCTTC. Amino acid sequence: CASSSKRGDIYEQFF.

The gene calls are TRBV5-4 and TRBJ1-3, with no clear D. Between the trimmed V and J ends, which lost 1 base and 2 bases, there was a span of 13 bases. The CDR3 spans 16 residues. CDR1 is SGHNT, CDR2 YYREEE, per germline (reference sequence). The CDR3 region has the DNA TGTGCCAGCAGCTTGTCATCGGACCTAACTGGAAACACCATATATTTT. This encodes CASSLSSDLTGNTIYF.